This passage covers 20 T cell receptor beta chains from one sample sequenced in a study of blood T cell repertoires in COVID-19. Only in-frame clones appear in the TCRdb table, and some are missing; sequencing was by immunoSEQ multiplex PCR. The sample lists hundreds of thousands of clones; 65% to 90% were seen once. Sequenced input: peripheral blood. Receptors were obtained from a woman in her sixties or seventies with acute or convalescent COVID-19.

In the case of this clone: Other DNA sequences within the sample encode an identical CDR3. The chain is built from TRBV5-1 and TRBJ1-3; D is perhaps TRBD1 (6 bases). Trimming shortened V by 4 bases and J by 4 bases, and 12 bases separated the two germline ends. This CDR3 has 14 residues. CDR1 and CDR2 from the germline V gene are SGHRS and YFSETQ. In DNA form, the CDR3 reads TGCGCCAGCAGCCCTGGGACATTCGGAAACACCATATATTTT. Its protein product is CASSPGTFGNTIYF.

The chain recombines TRBV5-5 with TRBJ1-2, with TRBD1 identical over 10 bases. The CDR3 sequence is 16 residues long. The V segment lost 0 bases and the J segment 3 bases; nucleotides outside the gene matches: 5. Looked up from germline, CDR1 is SGHKS and CDR2 is YYEKEE (reference sequence). The DNA for the CDR3 is TGTGCCAGCAGCTTGGGGGGACAGGGGCGGGACTATGGCTACACCTTC. This gives the protein CASSLGGQGRDYGYTF.

This chain connects TRBV5-5 to TRBJ1-3; maybe TRBD1 (5 bases). The CDR3 consists of 15 residues. From germline, CDR1 is SGHKS and CDR2 YYEKEE (reference sequence). V dropped 6 bases and J dropped 4 bases, with 17 bases sitting between them. Here the CDR3 reads CASTSHSGMGNTIYF. In nucleotides, the CDR3 is TGTGCCAGCACATCCCACTCAGGGATGGGAAACACCATATATTTT.

The J gene is TRBJ2-3, the V gene TRBV7-9; D gene unclear. Germline CDR1 and CDR2: SEHNR and FQNEAQ (reference sequence). The CDR3 length is 17 residues. The germline V and J ends were trimmed by 1 base and 0 bases, with 14 bases remaining between them. The CDR3 DNA sequence: TGTGCCAGCAGCTTAGGTACGAAAGCGTTCAGCACAGATACGCAGTATTTT. This translates into CASSLGTKAFSTDTQYF.

In the case of this clone: The germline gene is not matched at one end of the junction; a read error may be the cause. V is TRBV7-7 and J is TRBJ2-1, with 9 bases matching TRBD2. This CDR3 spans 15 amino acids. Germline V CDR1 and CDR2: SSHAT, FNYEAQ (reference sequence). Here the CDR3 reads CASSSGLAGYNEQFF. CDR3 DNA sequence: TGTGCTAGCAGCTCTGGGCTAGCGGGGTACAATGAGCAGTTCTTC.

This clone was recorded only once. The chain employs TRBV19 and TRBJ2-3, with TRBD1 identical over 7 bases. V was clipped by 5 bases and J by 4 bases; unmatched bases: 6. Germline CDR1 LNHDA, CDR2 SQIVND (reference sequence). The CDR3 consists of 14 residues. CDR3 DNA: TGTGCCAGTAGTGTGACAGGGACCCCAGATACGCAGTATTTT. Protein: CASSVTGTPDTQYF.

J is TRBJ1-1 and V is TRBV18; D is unresolved. The germline CDR1 and CDR2 sequences are KGHSH and LQKENI. The germline V and J ends were trimmed by 5 bases and 8 bases, with 15 bases remaining between them. This CDR3 spans 13 amino acids. The CDR3 region is CASSSTTVEEAFF. The CDR3 DNA sequence: TGTGCCAGCTCATCGACCACGGTGGAGGAAGCTTTCTTT.

This sequence joins TRBV28 and TRBJ1-5; perhaps TRBD1 as D (6 bases). There are 16 residues in the CDR3. CDR1 and CDR2 (germline): MDHEN, SYDVKM. V shed 8 bases and J shed 6 bases, with 23 bases lying between them. The CDR3 sequence is CASGSYLQGIAQPQHF. CDR3 sequence (DNA): TGTGCCAGCGGGTCCTACCTACAGGGAATAGCTCAGCCCCAGCATTTT.

The chain carries TRBV28 and TRBJ2-7; TRBD1 agrees at 8 bases. Trimming cost V 7 bases and J 2 bases; bases outside gene matches: 7. CDR3 length equals 14 residues. CDR1 MDHEN and CDR2 SYDVKM come from the germline V gene. The CDR3 sequence: CASTQTGVAYEQYF. The CDR3 DNA reads TGTGCCAGCACCCAGACAGGGGTGGCCTACGAGCAGTACTTC.

The chain combines TRBV28 with TRBJ1-5; D unresolved. V shed 5 bases and J shed 5 bases, with 10 bases lying between them. This CDR3 comprises 13 residues. Per germline, CDR1 MDHEN and CDR2 SYDVKM. CDR3 sequence reads: CASSGQRDQPQHF. In nucleotides, the CDR3 is TGTGCCAGCAGTGGTCAGAGGGATCAGCCCCAGCATTTT.

This clone was seen a single time. The gene calls are TRBV6-5 and TRBJ1-2, with D possibly TRBD1 on 5 matching bases. The CDR3 is made up of 15 amino acids. From germline, CDR1 is MNHEY and CDR2 SVGAGI. The V gene lost 1 base and the J gene lost 7 bases, with 16 bases spanning the gap. CDR3 protein: CASSYWRGGRSGYTF. DNA for the CDR3: TGTGCCAGCAGTTACTGGAGGGGAGGGAGGAGTGGCTACACCTTC.

The J gene is TRBJ2-7, the V gene TRBV11-1; 8 bases map to TRBD2. Germline values: CDR1 SGHAT, CDR2 FQDESV (reference sequence). CDR3 length equals 15 residues. J lost 3 bases, V lost 4 bases, and 8 bases had no gene match. CDR3 sequence reads: CASSSHGLAYYEQYF. CDR3 nucleotide sequence: TGTGCCAGCAGCTCTCACGGACTAGCTTACTACGAGCAGTACTTC.

The V call is TRBV6-5, the J call TRBJ2-3; TRBD1 might be the D (6 bases). V lost 0 bases, J lost 5 bases, and 12 bases lay in between. In germline, CDR1 is MNHEY, CDR2 SVGAGI. This CDR3 comprises 15 residues. The chain's CDR3 is CASSYSTGRRDTQYF. In DNA, the CDR3 is TGTGCCAGCAGTTACTCCACAGGGCGCAGAGATACGCAGTATTTT.

This chain uses TRBV29-1 with TRBJ1-2; 9 bases agree with TRBD1. The CDR3 runs to 14 residues. V lost 5 bases to trimming and J lost 10 bases; unmatched junction nucleotides: 14. CDR1 and CDR2 (germline): SQVTM, ANQGSEA. DNA for the CDR3: TGCAGCGTTTCCTCAGTCGGGACAGGGTTTGCCTACACCTTC. It yields the protein CSVSSVGTGFAYTF.

V and J are TRBV10-2 and TRBJ2-1; possibly TRBD1 for D (5 bases). The germline CDR1 and CDR2 sequences are WSHSY and SAAADI. This CDR3 has 15 residues. Deletions cut 8 bases from V and 0 bases from J, with 14 bases between. The CDR3 here is CASGAQSRSYNEQFF. In DNA, the CDR3 is TGCGCCAGCGGGGCGCAGTCCCGCTCCTACAATGAGCAGTTCTTC.

The chain combines TRBV2 with TRBJ2-5; 13 positions match TRBD2. The length of the CDR3 is 16 residues. Germline loops: CDR1 SNHLY, CDR2 FYNNEI. V shed 6 bases, J shed 5 bases, and the junction held 9 bases outside the gene matches. CDR3 sequence (DNA): TGTGCCAGCAGGGCTACTAGCGGGGGGGCCTTTGAGACCCAGTACTTC. As protein: CASRATSGGAFETQYF.

This chain uses TRBV6-4 with TRBJ1-5, with 9 bases lining up with TRBD1. V shed 3 bases and J 4 bases; nucleotides not matched to a gene: 16. Germline CDR1 reads MRHNA; CDR2 reads SNTAGT. The CDR3 extends over 19 amino acids. The CDR3 region is CASSDGGCERQGVNQPQHF. The CDR3 DNA reads TGTGCCAGCAGTGATGGGGGGTGCGAGCGACAGGGGGTAAATCAGCCCCAGCATTTT.

The chain employs TRBV25-1 and TRBJ2-7; TRBD1 matches at 10 bases. CDR1 is MGHDK and CDR2 is SYGVNS in the germline V gene. The CDR3 totals 16 residues. Losses at the gene ends were 5 bases for V and 0 bases for J; bases not matched to a gene: 7. CDR3 loop: CASSSGQGTRSYEQYF. In nucleotides, the CDR3 is TGTGCCAGCAGTTCGGGACAGGGGACACGCTCCTACGAGCAGTACTTC.

In this sample, this clone turned up once. V usage is TRBV7-8 and J usage is TRBJ1-5, with no clear D. V lost 5 bases and J lost 7, with 9 bases in between. This CDR3 is built from 12 residues. Germline V CDR1 and CDR2: SGHVS, FQNEAQ. In DNA form, the CDR3 reads TGTGCCAGCAGCCCCCCGAGGCAGCCCCAGCATTTT. Its translation is CASSPPRQPQHF.

CDR3 residues: CASSDPDRGKTKNIQYF. CDR3 sequence (DNA): TGTGCCAGCAGTGACCCGGACAGGGGTAAAACCAAAAACATTCAGTACTTC. The rearrangement links TRBV6-4 to TRBJ2-4, with 9 bases lining up with TRBD1. V shed 2 bases and J 2 bases; nucleotides not matched to a gene: 7. CDR3 length equals 17 residues. The germline CDR1 and CDR2 sequences are MRHNA and SNTAGT.